This T cell receptor beta chain was sequenced during a study of shared clonotypes between healthy human individuals. Donation came from healthy HIV-negative adults that had no recent acute infections or vaccinations. Replicate PCRs run on unsorted PBMC used around 330 ng DNA, which was approximately 30,000 T cell genomes. TCRdb keeps only in-frame clones here, not all; method: immunoSEQ multiplex PCR. Here the sample spans about 490,000 clones, approximately 81% being singletons. The germline gives CDR1 DFQATT, CDR2 SNEGSKA (reference sequence). V was cut by 6 bases and J by 7 bases, with 10 bases left in between. The CDR3 extends over 10 amino acids.

The source of this sequence is a woman aged 40 to 50 in good health. Some clones in this sample may be carry-over from other donors' samples. Sequenced input: PBMCs. The rearrangement uses TRBV20-1 and TRBJ2-7; maybe TRBD2 (6 bases). For the CDR3, the DNA is TGCAGTGCCGTAGGGACTGAGCAGTACTTC. It is translated as CSAVGTEQYF.